The T cell receptor beta chain under discussion was sequenced for a study of blood T cell repertoires in COVID-19 (dated by TCRdb to about 2020). General notes on the study: Samples covering the acute and convalescent phases of COVID-19 were provided by collaborators in the United States, Italy and Spain. The prospective study material was composed of cDNA or gDNA derived from T cells, B-cell-depleted T cells, or PBMCs. The dataset comprised deeply sampled blood TCRbeta repertoires from subjects exposed to, actively infected with, or recovered from COVID-19. The repertoires were released in a freely available public database meant as a resource for research on the immune response to SARS-CoV-2. The samples were drawn from the first 160 participants of the ongoing ImmuneRACE study and from some 1,300 subjects provided by 6 global collaborators. Nearly every sample came with metadata listing a de-identified subject ID, COVID-19 status, age in years and sex. Where HLA class I and class II types were available, the types were taken from metadata supplied by the sample provider, not from assay-based typing. Beyond this particular receptor, the publication reports: How much clinical and demographic metadata was included differed by source and by participant, and the metadata was provided uncurated.

At one collaborating source in Seattle, patients were enrolled during active infection and were followed longitudinally through the course of disease. The collaborating institutions used their own protocols to collect whole blood in K2EDTA tubes. For TCRbeta analysis, collaborators shipped samples in one of three forms: frozen whole blood, isolated PBMCs, or DNA extracted from either of those sample types. For CDR1 and CDR2, the germline V gene lists MNHEY and SVGEGT. The junction shows trimming of 5 bases on V and 4 bases on J, plus 8 bases between the germline ends. Taken from cysteine to phenylalanine, the CDR3 has 12 residues. The entry retains the CDR3 DNA only, 36 bases that are in frame from base 1. On this clone itself: What antigen it recognizes has not been identified. No base qualities exist here, and no much larger clone lies one base off it.

The immunoSEQ Assay, a bias-controlled multiplex PCR, was used to amplify TCRbeta CDR3 regions from genomic DNA. The paper's data handling went like this. Within the assay, amplification of reference gene primers was used to estimate how many nucleated cells each sample contained. Sequence reads were collapsed and filtered to measure the absolute abundance of every unique TCRbeta CDR3 rearrangement. For each sample, productive Simpson clonality was calculated as the square root of Simpson's diversity index over productive rearrangements. TCRdb took this table from immuneACCESS and kept in-frame rearrangements with V and J called. Such tables lack part of the clones; where checked against another copy, unresolved V genes explain under half of the gap, and the rest is unexplained. That table gives V, J and clone size, and the DNA gave D and trimming. Counted in this sample were 440,000 or so clones; approximately 91% of them appeared once. 1.5% to 1.7% of the sample goes to the ten largest clones.

Sequenced input: peripheral blood. Recombination connected TRBV6-2 or TRBV6-3 to TRBJ1-1; there is no confident call for the D gene. The receptor was derived from a woman aged 40-49 years with COVID-19, enrolled during active disease. The DNA is TGTGCCAGCAGTCGGGGTGGCACTGAAGCTTTCTTT. This codes for CASSRGGTEAFF.